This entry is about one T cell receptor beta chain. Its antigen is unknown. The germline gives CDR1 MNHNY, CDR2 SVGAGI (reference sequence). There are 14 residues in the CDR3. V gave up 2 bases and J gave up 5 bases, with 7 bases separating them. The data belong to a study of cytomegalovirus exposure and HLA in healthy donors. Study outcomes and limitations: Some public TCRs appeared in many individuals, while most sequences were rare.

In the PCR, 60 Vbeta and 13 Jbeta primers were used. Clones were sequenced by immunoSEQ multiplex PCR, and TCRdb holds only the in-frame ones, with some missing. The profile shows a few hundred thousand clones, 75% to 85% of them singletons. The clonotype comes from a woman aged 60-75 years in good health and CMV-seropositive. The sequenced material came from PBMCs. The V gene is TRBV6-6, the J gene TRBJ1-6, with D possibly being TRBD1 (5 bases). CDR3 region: CASSYQGNNSPLHF. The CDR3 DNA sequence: TGTGCCAGCAGTTACCAGGGAAATAATTCACCCCTCCACTTT.